The clone carrying this TCR beta chain was observed many times. As it was prepared, the TCRbeta library received unique molecular identifiers. TCRdb analysed the PCR reads with MiXCR anew, one entry per CDR3 protein. This sample has about 690,000 distinct CDR3 sequences; around a sixth occur once, and the top ten carry 1.1%. These data come from a study of T-cell reconstitution after alpha-beta-depleted transplantation in children. With 5 bases clipped from V and 0 bases from J, the junction kept 7 bases outside the gene matches. Germline CDR1 DFQATT, CDR2 SNEGSKA (reference sequence). This CDR3 is built from 15 residues.

The specimen was PBMCs from the stem cell graft donor, collected from the stem cell graft. The V call is TRBV20-1, the J call TRBJ2-1; TRBD2 aligns across 7 bases. The clonotype was recovered from a human donor who donated a stem cell graft to a child with acute myeloid leukemia. The CDR3 here is CSAYSGRSSYNEQFF. The CDR3 bases are TGCAGTGCTTATAGCGGGCGAAGCTCCTACAATGAGCAGTTCTTC.